What follows are 8 T cell receptor beta chains derived from one specimen sequenced in a study of T cell repertoires in cytomegalovirus infection. TCRdb re-called the reads with MiXCR, one entry per CDR3 protein. The sample records about a million distinct CDR3 sequences, around 32% being singletons. The antigens for these receptors are not known. The sample was cultured CD8+ T cells from PBMCs, taken from culture after CMV antigen stimulation. These TCRs come from a human donor in good health (CMV status not recorded). Some clones in this sample may be carry-over from other donors' samples.

As to this clonotype: A read error may produce the germline difference seen at one junction end. The chain couples TRBV7-6 to TRBJ1-2; 9 positions agree with TRBD1. CDR1 is SGHVS and CDR2 is FNYEAQ in the germline V gene. This CDR3 spans 14 amino acids. This CDR3 reads CASSLGQGDYGYIF. Here the CDR3 DNA reads TGTGCCAGCAGCTTAGGACAGGGGGACTATGGCTACATCTTC.

This chain uses TRBV11-3 with TRBJ2-2; tentative D call: TRBD2 (5 bases). Trimming shortened V by 4 bases and J by 6 bases, and 15 bases separated the two germline ends. The CDR3 totals 15 residues. CDR1 is SGHNT, CDR2 YENEEA, per germline. The CDR3: CASSSRDWGAGELFF. Here the CDR3 DNA reads TGTGCCAGCAGCTCTAGGGATTGGGGAGCCGGGGAGCTGTTTTTT.

The CDR3 coding sequence is TGTGCCAGCTCACAGGCAGGAGTACGAGGTTACCCATACGAGCAGTACTTC. As protein: CASSQAGVRGYPYEQYF. This chain connects TRBV18 to TRBJ2-7; D unclear. The CDR3 is 17 residues long. Trimming pared 4 bases from V and 4 bases from J, leaving 23 bases between. Germline V CDR1 and CDR2: KGHSH, LQKENI.

This clonotype was seen a handful of times. The chain uses TRBV19 and TRBJ1-3, with D uncertain. The CDR3 contains 13 residues. Germline V gives CDR1 LNHDA, CDR2 SQIVND (reference sequence). V was clipped by 7 bases and J by 2 bases, with 9 bases between them. DNA of the CDR3: TGTGCCAGTACCCGGTCAACTGGAAACACCATATATTTT. Protein sequence: CASTRSTGNTIYF.

The gene calls are TRBV19 and TRBJ2-5, with TRBD2 matching over 8 bases. The CDR3 contains 15 residues. Germline V gives CDR1 LNHDA, CDR2 SQIVND (reference sequence). The J segment lost 5 bases and the V segment lost 2 bases, leaving 7 bases of the junction unmatched. CDR3 nucleotides: TGTGCCAGTAGTATACGAAAGCGGGGGCGTGAGACCCAGTACTTC. Residues: CASSIRKRGRETQYF.

The chain combines TRBV27 with TRBJ2-6; 9 bases are a match to TRBD1. J gave up 3 bases and V 5 bases, and 8 bases lay outside the gene matches. Germline assignment: CDR1 MNHEY and CDR2 SMNVEV (reference sequence). The CDR3 extends over 17 amino acids. The CDR3 loop is CASSSRQGGFGANVLTF. Here the CDR3 DNA reads TGTGCCAGCAGTAGCCGACAGGGGGGTTTTGGGGCCAACGTCCTGACTTTC.

A few counts support this clonotype. The rearrangement joins TRBV28 to TRBJ1-1; perhaps TRBD1 as D (6 bases). The CDR3 loop spans 16 amino acids. V dropped 6 bases and J dropped 0 bases, with 17 bases sitting between them. Germline lookup yields CDR1 MDHEN and CDR2 SYDVKM. CDR3 region: CASRDRGAPVNTEAFF. The CDR3 DNA sequence: TGTGCCAGCAGAGATCGGGGGGCGCCAGTGAACACTGAAGCTTTCTTT.

The chain uses TRBV7-9 and TRBJ2-5; D tentatively reads TRBD1 or TRBD2 (5 bases each). The CDR3 runs 13 residues. Trimming stripped 5 bases from V and 5 bases from J, with 12 bases between. The V gene's germline CDR1 is SEHNR and CDR2 FQNEAQ (reference sequence). The CDR3, as DNA: TGTGCCAGCAGCCGCCCGAGGGACGAGACCCAGTACTTC. Encoded protein: CASSRPRDETQYF.